These 32 T cell receptor beta chains share one sample of origin, sequenced in a study of identical twins. From the 5' RACE reads, TCRdb called clonotypes with MiXCR, one entry per CDR3 protein. The table includes hundreds of thousands of distinct CDR3 sequences, 15% to 20% detected once. These data are also associated with another study on T cells expressing NK-cell markers.

The sample consisted of PBMCs. The receptors here all came from a woman in her late teens or twenties in good health.

This chain connects TRBV6-5 to TRBJ1-2; no reliable D call. This CDR3 contains 11 residues. Germline V gene sequence: CDR1 MNHEY, CDR2 SVGAGI. V was cut by 8 bases and J by 0 bases, with 4 bases left in between. The CDR3 DNA follows: TGTGCCAGCGCAGCTAACTATGGCTACACCTTC. Protein sequence: CASAANYGYTF.

V gene TRBV7-2 combines with J gene TRBJ2-1; D perhaps matches TRBD2 (6 bases). Trimming pared 5 bases from V and 0 bases from J, leaving 11 bases between. Germline assignment: CDR1 SGHTA and CDR2 FQGNSA. This CDR3 is 15 amino acids long. The CDR3, as DNA: TGTGCCAGCAGCACCAAGACTAGCTCCTACAATGAGCAGTTCTTC. Its protein product is CASSTKTSSYNEQFF.

The chain recombines TRBV20-1 with TRBJ1-2; 7 nucleotides match TRBD1. CDR1 and CDR2 (germline): DFQATT, SNEGSKA (reference sequence). This CDR3 spans 13 amino acids. V shed 3 bases, J shed 6 bases, and the junction held 7 bases outside the gene matches. In DNA form, the CDR3 reads TGCAGTGCTAGGACAGGGTCCTCTCATGGCTACACCTTC. It encodes CSARTGSSHGYTF.

The chain employs TRBV20-1 and TRBJ2-7; 8 positions agree with TRBD1. Germline CDR1 is DFQATT and CDR2 is SNEGSKA (reference sequence). The V and J ends lost 6 bases and 5 bases, in that order; junction bases with no gene match: 9. This CDR3 is 13 amino acids long. Here the CDR3 reads CSALTGVEHEQYF. The CDR3 nucleotides are TGCAGTGCCCTGACAGGGGTGGAACACGAGCAGTACTTC.

This clonotype was seen a handful of times. The genes are TRBV7-8 and TRBJ2-1; the match to TRBD2 covers 9 bases. The CDR3 is made up of 16 amino acids. Trimming took 0 bases from V and 5 from J; bases not matched to a gene: 5. CDR1 is SGHVS and CDR2 is FQNEAQ in the germline V gene. The CDR3 protein is CASSLARLAVDNEQFF. The DNA for the CDR3 is TGTGCCAGCAGCTTAGCGCGACTAGCGGTTGACAATGAGCAGTTCTTC.

This clonotype came up a few times. The V and J genes are TRBV11-2 and TRBJ2-3; TRBD2 aligns across 12 bases. Germline-derived CDR1 and CDR2 are SGHAT and FQNNGV. The CDR3 length is 16 residues. The V segment lost 5 bases and the J segment 7 bases; nucleotides outside the gene matches: 10. CDR3 sequence: CASSAQTSGGAHTQYF. Written as DNA, the CDR3 is TGTGCCAGCAGCGCCCAGACTAGCGGGGGCGCGCATACGCAGTATTTT.

V usage is TRBV7-9 and J usage is TRBJ1-1; tentatively, D is TRBD1 (6 bases). V shed 1 base and J shed 4 bases, with 13 bases lying between them. Germline assignment: CDR1 SEHNR and CDR2 FQNEAQ (reference sequence). The CDR3 runs 15 residues. CDR3 DNA sequence: TGTGCCAGCAGCTTAGTGCCGACAGGAGGCACTGAAGCTTTCTTT. Protein sequence: CASSLVPTGGTEAFF.

This clonotype has just a few counts. This chain connects TRBV5-6 to TRBJ2-7; TRBD2 matches 9 bases. This CDR3 comprises 15 residues. From germline, CDR1 is SGHDT and CDR2 YYEEEE. Losses at the gene ends were 4 bases for V and 0 bases for J; bases not matched to a gene: 5. The CDR3 here is CASSVASGNSYEQYF. The CDR3 bases are TGTGCCAGCAGCGTTGCTAGCGGGAACTCCTACGAGCAGTACTTC.

This clonotype was counted only a few times. The V gene is TRBV12-3 or TRBV12-4, the J gene TRBJ1-2; 7 positions agree with TRBD1. CDR3 length: 15 residues. V dropped 6 bases and J dropped 0; count of bases not matched to a gene: 7. The CDR3 sequence is CASSPQGGTNYGYTF. The CDR3 bases are TGTGCCAGCAGCCCCCAGGGGGGGACTAACTATGGCTACACCTTC.

This chain connects TRBV11-2 to TRBJ2-3, with 10 bases aligning to TRBD2. Germline loops: CDR1 SGHAT, CDR2 FQNNGV. Trimming removed 5 bases from V and 1 base from J; junction bases left unmatched: 18. The CDR3 consists of 20 residues. CDR3 loop: CASSPTGLAATWQRTDTQYF. CDR3 nucleotides: TGTGCCAGCAGCCCGACCGGACTAGCGGCTACCTGGCAACGCACAGATACGCAGTATTTT. The full variable domain, with the rest looked up from reference TRBV11-2 and TRBJ2-3, is EAGVAQSPRYKIIEKRQSVAFWCNPISGHATLYWYQQILGQGPKLLIQFQNNGVVDDSQLPKDRFSAERLKGVDSTLKIQPAKLEDSAVYLCASSPTGLAATWQRTDTQYFGPGTRLTVL.

Of note for this clonotype: The germline gene is not matched at one end of the junction; a read error may be the cause. CDR3 nucleotide sequence: TGTGCCAGCAGTTTAGCGAGTCGGCACCCCGACTTC. Amino acid sequence: CASSLASRHPDF. V is TRBV12-3 or TRBV12-4 and J is TRBJ2-5; no reliable D call. CDR3 length: 12 amino acids.

This clonotype came up a few times. The J gene is TRBJ2-7, the V gene TRBV7-9; 8 positions match TRBD2. In germline, CDR1 is SEHNR, CDR2 FQNEAQ (reference sequence). CDR3 length: 17 residues. J was trimmed by 3 bases and V by 1 base; bases with no gene match: 11. The CDR3 DNA is TGTGCCAGCAGCTTAGGGCGGACAAGCGGGGGTCGCTACGAGCAGTACTTC. It codes for CASSLGRTSGGRYEQYF. Drawing the rest from reference TRBV7-9 and TRBJ2-7, the complete variable domain is DTGVSQNPRHKITKRGQNVTFRCDPISEHNRLYWYRQTLGQGPEFLTYFQNEAQLEKSRLLSDRFSAERPKGSFSTLEIQRTEQGDSAMYLCASSLGRTSGGRYEQYFGPGTRLTVT.

This clonotype was counted a few times. This chain links TRBV11-2 with TRBJ1-3, with D possibly being TRBD1 (5 bases). The V end was cut by 4 bases, the J end by 4 bases, with 11 bases between. CDR1 SGHAT and CDR2 FQNNGV come from the germline V gene. The CDR3 sequence is 14 residues long. The CDR3 nucleotides read TGTGCCAGCAGCTCCAGGGAGGACGGAAACACCATATATTTT. It yields the protein CASSSREDGNTIYF.

This clonotype was detected a few times. V gene TRBV5-1 combines with J gene TRBJ1-6; TRBD1 matches 7 bases. Losses at the gene ends were 5 bases for V and 10 bases for J; bases not matched to a gene: 12. The V gene's germline CDR1 is SGHRS and CDR2 YFSETQ. This CDR3 is 15 amino acids long. CDR3 region: CASRHAGGKGSPLHF. The DNA of the CDR3 is TGCGCCAGCAGGCACGCAGGGGGAAAGGGCTCACCCCTCCACTTT.

The V and J genes are TRBV9 and TRBJ2-5; D may be TRBD2 (6 bases). V was trimmed by 1 base and J by 2 bases, leaving 15 bases between them. The CDR3 extends over 16 amino acids. The germline V gene encodes CDR1 SGDLS and CDR2 YYNGEE. CDR3 sequence reads: CASSVSRSRGQETQYF. The CDR3 coding sequence is TGTGCCAGCAGCGTAAGTCGTTCCCGGGGGCAAGAGACCCAGTACTTC.

This clonotype was observed a handful of times. This rearrangement joins TRBV9 to TRBJ2-1, with a weak D call TRBD2 (7 bases). Trimming removed 0 bases at V and 2 bases at J, with 18 bases between. CDR3 length: 18 amino acids. CDR1 is SGDLS, CDR2 YYNGEE, per germline. The CDR3 DNA follows: TGTGCCAGCAGCGTAGCGGGGGGCCCCTCCGCAGCCTACAATGAGCAGTTCTTC. Its translation is CASSVAGGPSAAYNEQFF.

This clonotype showed up just a few times. This rearrangement joins TRBV3-1 to TRBJ1-2; D remains unclear. Germline values: CDR1 LGHDT, CDR2 YNNKEL (reference sequence). V was trimmed by 3 bases and J by 2 bases, leaving 13 bases between them. The CDR3 contains 15 residues. CDR3: CASSHYGEANYGYTF. The CDR3 DNA is TGTGCCAGCAGCCATTACGGGGAGGCCAACTATGGCTACACCTTC.

In its sample, this clonotype was seen a few times. The genes are TRBV20-1 and TRBJ1-1; D is undetermined. The CDR3 is made up of 16 amino acids. Germline V gene sequence: CDR1 DFQATT, CDR2 SNEGSKA (reference sequence). V lost 3 bases and J 3 bases, leaving 20 bases between the germline ends. CDR3 sequence (DNA): TGCAGTGCTAGGATCTCAACTGGGCCTCGACACACTGAAGCTTTCTTT. It is translated as CSARISTGPRHTEAFF.

With regard to this clonotype: One junction end disagrees with the germline gene, perhaps due to a read error. The chain carries TRBV12-3 or TRBV12-4 and TRBJ2-3; 12 bases are shared with TRBD2. CDR3 length: 18 residues. The CDR3, as DNA: TGTGCCTGCAGGAGAACCGGACTAGCGGGGCATCTACCAGATACGCAGTATTTT. It encodes CACRRTGLAGHLPDTQYF.

This clonotype was seen many times. The genes are TRBV7-2 and TRBJ2-7; no reliable D call. V gave up 5 bases and J gave up 2 bases, with 7 bases separating them. Germline V gene data show CDR1 as SGHTA and CDR2 as FQGNSA. The CDR3 covers 12 residues. In DNA form, the CDR3 reads TGTGCCAGCAGCAGGAACCCCTACGAGCAGTACTTC. Translated: CASSRNPYEQYF. The variable domain in full, with the rest retrieved from reference TRBV7-2 and TRBJ2-7, is GAGVSQSPSNKVTEKGKDVELRCDPISGHTALYWYRQSLGQGLEFLIYFQGNSAPDKSGLPSDRFSAERTGGSVSTLTIQRTQQEDSAVYLCASSRNPYEQYFGPGTRLTVT.

V gene TRBV5-1 combines with J gene TRBJ1-1; TRBD1 matches at 7 bases. The CDR3 loop spans 11 amino acids. Germline CDR1 and CDR2: SGHRS and YFSETQ. Losses at the gene ends were 0 bases for V and 11 bases for J; bases not matched to a gene: 1. Here the CDR3 reads CASSLEGAAFF. The CDR3 DNA follows: TGCGCCAGCAGCTTGGAGGGGGCCGCTTTCTTT. Variable domain in full (rest from reference TRBV5-1 and TRBJ1-1): KAGVTQTPRYLIKTRGQQVTLSCSPISGHRSVSWYQQTPGQGLQFLFEYFSETQRNKGNFPGRFSGRQFSNSRSEMNVSTLELGDSALYLCASSLEGAAFFGQGTRLTVV.

The chain carries TRBV20-1 and TRBJ1-2, with 10 bases identical to TRBD1. The CDR3 sequence is 11 residues long. Germline V gives CDR1 DFQATT, CDR2 SNEGSKA (reference sequence). Germline trimming cut 7 bases from V and 6 bases from J; bases unmatched to any gene: 2. CDR3 in DNA: TGCAGTGGGGGGACAGGGGATGGCTACACCTTC. Its protein is CSGGTGDGYTF.

This clonotype was recorded a few times. The chain recombines TRBV7-9 with TRBJ2-2; TRBD1 aligns across 8 bases. From germline, CDR1 is SEHNR and CDR2 FQNEAQ (reference sequence). This CDR3 has 17 residues. V shed 5 bases, J shed 4 bases, and the junction held 12 bases outside the gene matches. The CDR3 nucleotides read TGTGCCAGCAGCCCCCCCCGCGGACAGGGCGGCACCGGGGAGCTGTTTTTT. Translating gives CASSPPRGQGGTGELFF.

The genes are TRBV7-6 and TRBJ2-5; TRBD1 is a possible D gene (5 bases). There are 14 residues in the CDR3. V was cut by 1 base and J by 3 bases, with 9 bases left in between. Germline V CDR1 and CDR2: SGHVS, FNYEAQ. The CDR3 reads CASSLVGDEETQYF. For the CDR3, the DNA is TGTGCCAGCAGCTTAGTAGGGGATGAAGAGACCCAGTACTTC.

This clonotype was counted between two and nine times. The chain employs TRBV7-9 and TRBJ2-5; D may correspond to TRBD1 or TRBD2 (5 bases each). Deletions cut 3 bases from V and 5 bases from J, with 19 bases between. The CDR3 has 16 residues. Germline loops: CDR1 SEHNR, CDR2 FQNEAQ (reference sequence). For the CDR3, the DNA is TGTGCCAGCAGCTTTCCCCGGGACCCCGGGGCGGAGACCCAGTACTTC. Residues: CASSFPRDPGAETQYF.

V usage is TRBV10-3 and J usage is TRBJ1-1; D is unresolved. The CDR3 has 13 amino acids. V was pared by 3 bases and J by 3 bases, with 8 bases between. Germline-derived CDR1 and CDR2 are ENHRY and SYGVKD. CDR3 bases: TGTGCCATCAGTGACTGGCTAGACACTGAAGCTTTCTTT. The encoded protein is CAISDWLDTEAFF.

The V call is TRBV7-9, the J call TRBJ2-3; D is possibly TRBD1 or TRBD2 (5 bases each). V dropped 4 bases and J dropped 2 bases, with 13 bases sitting between them. Germline-derived CDR1 and CDR2 are SEHNR and FQNEAQ (reference sequence). The CDR3 is 15 amino acids. The CDR3 region is CASSSAGRATDTQYF. The DNA of the CDR3 is TGTGCCAGCAGCTCGGCAGGGAGAGCCACAGATACGCAGTATTTT.

The rearrangement uses TRBV6-2 or TRBV6-3 and TRBJ1-5, with D perhaps TRBD1 (5 bases). CDR1 and CDR2 from the germline V gene are MNHEY and SVGEGT. Trimming left V 0 bases short and J 0 bases short, with 15 bases between. This CDR3 spans 18 amino acids. The CDR3 region has the DNA TGTGCCAGCAGTTACTCGACCGGGGCCGGGATTAGCAATCAGCCCCAGCATTTT. As protein: CASSYSTGAGISNQPQHF.

Only a few counts were recorded for this clonotype. The chain joins TRBV20-1 to TRBJ2-3; D is perhaps TRBD1 (6 bases). This CDR3 has 15 amino acids. V was shortened by 6 bases and J by 0 bases, with 16 bases between the two germline ends. Germline CDR1 reads DFQATT; CDR2 reads SNEGSKA (reference sequence). CDR3 sequence reads: CSATSRGPSTDTQYF. As DNA, the CDR3 is TGCAGTGCCACATCCAGGGGACCCAGCACAGATACGCAGTATTTT.

This CDR3 reads CSARDTSGTGTFTDTQYF. The CDR3 nucleotides read TGCAGTGCTAGAGATACCTCCGGGACAGGGACGTTTACAGATACGCAGTATTTT. The chain joins TRBV20-1 to TRBJ2-3; TRBD1 matches 9 bases. The CDR3 totals 18 residues. CDR1 is DFQATT, CDR2 SNEGSKA, per germline (reference sequence). V shed 0 bases and J 3 bases; nucleotides not matched to a gene: 13.

V and J are TRBV5-1 and TRBJ2-7; D unclear. The ends were cut back, 0 bases at V and 2 bases at J, with 12 bases in the middle. Germline V gene lookup returns CDR1 SGHRS and CDR2 YFSETQ. The CDR3 has 15 residues. This chain's CDR3 is CASSLEPGTAYEQYF. DNA for the CDR3: TGCGCCAGCAGCTTGGAACCAGGCACGGCCTACGAGCAGTACTTC.

The CDR3 protein is CSATQREDHEQYF. CDR3 nucleotides: TGCAGTGCAACCCAGCGGGAGGACCACGAGCAGTACTTC. The rearrangement uses TRBV20-1 and TRBJ2-7; 9 nucleotides line up with TRBD2. The CDR3 covers 13 residues. V was pared by 6 bases and J by 5 bases, with 8 bases of the junction left unmatched. The V gene's germline CDR1 is DFQATT and CDR2 SNEGSKA (reference sequence).